This T cell receptor (beta chain) was recorded in a study of cytotoxic CD8 clonotypes in ibrutinib-treated CLL. Study-wide background: Fewer than 13 relapsed/refractory, roughly 16 treatment-naive; around 18 IGHV unmutated.

The data were produced by immunoSEQ multiplex PCR, yet TCRdb's version contains in-frame clones alone and is incomplete. The sample consists of over 150,000 clones, approximately 80% of them appearing once. Source: PBMCs, taken after 12 months of ibrutinib treatment. The receptor was derived from a human donor with chronic lymphocytic leukemia.

This CDR3 is CASSADKGRTEAFF. The CDR3 DNA reads TGTGCCAGCAGCGCCGATAAAGGGAGGACTGAAGCTTTCTTT. The chain employs TRBV7-3 and TRBJ1-1; D gene uncertain. Germline lookup yields CDR1 SGHTA and CDR2 FQGTGA. The germline V and J ends were trimmed by 5 bases and 5 bases, with 15 bases remaining between them. The CDR3 covers 14 residues.